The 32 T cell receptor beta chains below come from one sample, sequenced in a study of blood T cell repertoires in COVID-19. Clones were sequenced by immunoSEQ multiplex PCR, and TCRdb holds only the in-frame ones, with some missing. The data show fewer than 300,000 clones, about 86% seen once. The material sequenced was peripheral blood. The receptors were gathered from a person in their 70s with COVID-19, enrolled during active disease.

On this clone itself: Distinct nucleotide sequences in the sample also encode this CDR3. Here the CDR3 DNA reads TGCGCCAGCAGCCAGGACAGCAACACCGGGGAGCTGTTTTTT. The encoded protein is CASSQDSNTGELFF. This chain uses TRBV4-3 with TRBJ2-2, with D possibly matching TRBD1 (6 bases). Germline CDR1 reads LGHNA; CDR2 reads YSLEER. The CDR3 has 14 residues. Trimming cost V 3 bases and J 2 bases, with 7 bases left between them.

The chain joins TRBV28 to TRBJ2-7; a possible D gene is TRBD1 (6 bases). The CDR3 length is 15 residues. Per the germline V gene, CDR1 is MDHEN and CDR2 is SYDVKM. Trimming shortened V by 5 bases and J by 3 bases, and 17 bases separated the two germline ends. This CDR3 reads CASSPHGTNFYEQYF. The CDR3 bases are TGTGCCAGCAGTCCCCACGGGACAAACTTCTACGAGCAGTACTTC.

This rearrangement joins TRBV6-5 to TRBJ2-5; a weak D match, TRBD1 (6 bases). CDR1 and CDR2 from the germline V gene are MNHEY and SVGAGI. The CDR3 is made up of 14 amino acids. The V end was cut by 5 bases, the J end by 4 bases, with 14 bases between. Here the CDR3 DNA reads TGTGCCAGCAGTACAGGGACCCTTGGAGAGACCCAGTACTTC. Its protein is CASSTGTLGETQYF.

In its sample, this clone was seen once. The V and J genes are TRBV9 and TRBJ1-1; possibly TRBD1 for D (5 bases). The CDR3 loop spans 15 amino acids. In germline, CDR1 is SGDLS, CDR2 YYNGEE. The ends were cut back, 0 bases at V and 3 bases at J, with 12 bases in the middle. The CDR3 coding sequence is TGTGCCAGCAGCGTAGGGACACTTGGGCACACTGAAGCTTTCTTT. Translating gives CASSVGTLGHTEAFF. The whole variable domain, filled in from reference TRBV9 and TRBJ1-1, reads DSGVTQTPKHLITATGQRVTLRCSPRSGDLSVYWYQQSLDQGLQFLIQYYNGEERAKGNILERFSAQQFPDLHSELNLSSLELGDSALYFCASSVGTLGHTEAFFGQGTRLTVV.

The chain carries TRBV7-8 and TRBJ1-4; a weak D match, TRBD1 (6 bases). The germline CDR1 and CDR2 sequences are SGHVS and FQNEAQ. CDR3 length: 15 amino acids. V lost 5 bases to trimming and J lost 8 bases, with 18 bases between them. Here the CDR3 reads CASSRRTVGAEKLFF. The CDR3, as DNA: TGTGCCAGCAGCCGCAGGACAGTTGGGGCGGAAAAACTGTTTTTT.

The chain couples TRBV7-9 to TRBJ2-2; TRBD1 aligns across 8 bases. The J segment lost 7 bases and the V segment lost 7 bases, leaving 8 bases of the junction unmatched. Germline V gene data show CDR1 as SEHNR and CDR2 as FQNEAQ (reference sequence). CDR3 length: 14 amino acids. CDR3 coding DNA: TGTGCCAGCAAGGACAGGGCCCTAGGCGGGGAGCTGTTTTTT. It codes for CASKDRALGGELFF. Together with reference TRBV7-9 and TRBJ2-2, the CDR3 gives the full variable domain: DTGVSQNPRHKITKRGQNVTFRCDPISEHNRLYWYRQTLGQGPEFLTYFQNEAQLEKSRLLSDRFSAERPKGSFSTLEIQRTEQGDSAMYLCASKDRALGGELFFGEGSRLTVL.

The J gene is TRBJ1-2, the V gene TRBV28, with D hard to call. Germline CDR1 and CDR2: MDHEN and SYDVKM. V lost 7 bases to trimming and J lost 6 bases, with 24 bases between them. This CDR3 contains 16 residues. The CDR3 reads CASMRGFGSRGHGYTF. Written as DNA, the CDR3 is TGTGCCAGCATGCGAGGCTTCGGGTCCCGAGGTCATGGCTACACCTTC.

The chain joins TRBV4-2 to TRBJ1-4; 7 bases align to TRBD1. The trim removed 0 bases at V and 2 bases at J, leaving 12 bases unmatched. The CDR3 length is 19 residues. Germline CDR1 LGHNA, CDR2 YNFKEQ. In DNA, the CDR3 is TGTGCCAGCAGCCAAGATATTTTCGTTGCAGGGGGGACTAATGAAAAACTGTTTTTT. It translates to CASSQDIFVAGGTNEKLFF.

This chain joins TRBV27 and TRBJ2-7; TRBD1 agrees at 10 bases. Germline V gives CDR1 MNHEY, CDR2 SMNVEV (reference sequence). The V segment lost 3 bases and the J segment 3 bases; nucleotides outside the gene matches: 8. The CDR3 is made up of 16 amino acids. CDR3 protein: CASSLYGTGAFYEQYF. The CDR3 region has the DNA TGTGCCAGCAGTTTGTATGGGACAGGGGCCTTCTACGAGCAGTACTTC.

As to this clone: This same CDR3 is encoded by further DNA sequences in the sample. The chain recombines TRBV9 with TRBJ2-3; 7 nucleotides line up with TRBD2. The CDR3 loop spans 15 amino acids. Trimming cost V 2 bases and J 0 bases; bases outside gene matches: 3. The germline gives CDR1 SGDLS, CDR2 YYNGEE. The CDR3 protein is CASSVGSGSTDTQYF. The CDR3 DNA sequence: TGTGCCAGCAGCGTCGGTAGCGGGAGCACAGATACGCAGTATTTT. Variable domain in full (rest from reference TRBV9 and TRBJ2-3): DSGVTQTPKHLITATGQRVTLRCSPRSGDLSVYWYQQSLDQGLQFLIQYYNGEERAKGNILERFSAQQFPDLHSELNLSSLELGDSALYFCASSVGSGSTDTQYFGPGTRLTVL.

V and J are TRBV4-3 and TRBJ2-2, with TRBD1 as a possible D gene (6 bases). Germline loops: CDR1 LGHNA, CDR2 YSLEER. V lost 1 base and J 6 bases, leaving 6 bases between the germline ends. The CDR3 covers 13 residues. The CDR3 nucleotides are TGCGCCAGCAGCCAAGCAGGGGCCGGGGAGCTGTTTTTT. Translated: CASSQAGAGELFF.

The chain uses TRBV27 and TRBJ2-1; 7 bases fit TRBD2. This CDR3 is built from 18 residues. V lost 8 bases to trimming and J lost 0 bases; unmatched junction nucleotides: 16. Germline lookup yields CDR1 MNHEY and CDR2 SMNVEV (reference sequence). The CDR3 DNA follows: TGTGCCAGCTCGGCGGGAGTAGTGGCTTCGAGCTCCTACAATGAGCAGTTCTTC. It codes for CASSAGVVASSSYNEQFF.

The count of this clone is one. CDR3: CASSVTPATNEKLFF. DNA of the CDR3: TGTGCCAGCAGCGTAACACCCGCAACTAATGAAAAACTGTTTTTT. The chain links TRBV9 to TRBJ1-4, with D hard to call. The CDR3 runs to 15 residues. Germline-derived CDR1 and CDR2 are SGDLS and YYNGEE. The ends were cut back, 1 base at V and 0 bases at J, with 7 bases in the middle.

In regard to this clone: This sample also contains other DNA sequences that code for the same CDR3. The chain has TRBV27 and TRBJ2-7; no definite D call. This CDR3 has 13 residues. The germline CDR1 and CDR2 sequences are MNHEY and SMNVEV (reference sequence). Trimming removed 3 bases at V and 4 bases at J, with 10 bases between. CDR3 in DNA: TGTGCCAGCAGTTTTTCCAGTTCATACGAGCAGTACTTC. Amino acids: CASSFSSSYEQYF.

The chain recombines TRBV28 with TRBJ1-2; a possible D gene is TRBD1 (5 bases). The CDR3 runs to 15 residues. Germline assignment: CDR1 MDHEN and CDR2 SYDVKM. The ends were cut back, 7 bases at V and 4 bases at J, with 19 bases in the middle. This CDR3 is CASTIHTGGSYGYTF. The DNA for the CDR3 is TGTGCCAGCACTATTCATACCGGGGGGTCCTATGGCTACACCTTC.

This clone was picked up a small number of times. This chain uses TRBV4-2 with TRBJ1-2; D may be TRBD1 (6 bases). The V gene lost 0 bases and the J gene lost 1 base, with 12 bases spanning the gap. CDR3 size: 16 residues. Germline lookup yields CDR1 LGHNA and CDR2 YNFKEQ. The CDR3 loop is CASSQEARQVNYGYTF. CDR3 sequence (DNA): TGTGCCAGCAGCCAAGAGGCCCGACAGGTTAACTATGGCTACACCTTC.

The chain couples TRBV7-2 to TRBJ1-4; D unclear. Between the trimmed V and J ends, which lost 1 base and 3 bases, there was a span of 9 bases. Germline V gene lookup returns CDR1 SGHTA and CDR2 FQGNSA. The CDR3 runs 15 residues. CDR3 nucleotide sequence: TGTGCCAGCAGCTTAGTAACCGGGTCTAATGAAAAACTGTTTTTT. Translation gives CASSLVTGSNEKLFF.

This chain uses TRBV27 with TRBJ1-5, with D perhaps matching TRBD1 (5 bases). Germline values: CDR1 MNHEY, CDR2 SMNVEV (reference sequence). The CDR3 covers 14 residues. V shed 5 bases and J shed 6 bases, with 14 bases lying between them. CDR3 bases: TGTGCCAGCAGTCATCCAGGGTCGGCTCAGCCCCAGCATTTT. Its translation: CASSHPGSAQPQHF.

For the CDR3, the DNA is TGTGCCAGCAGCGTAGGACTAGCAGGAGAGCAGTACTTC. Protein: CASSVGLAGEQYF. The chain combines TRBV9 with TRBJ2-7, with 7 bases fitting TRBD2. J gave up 7 bases and V 0 bases, and 4 bases lay outside the gene matches. Germline loops: CDR1 SGDLS, CDR2 YYNGEE. The CDR3 is 13 residues long.

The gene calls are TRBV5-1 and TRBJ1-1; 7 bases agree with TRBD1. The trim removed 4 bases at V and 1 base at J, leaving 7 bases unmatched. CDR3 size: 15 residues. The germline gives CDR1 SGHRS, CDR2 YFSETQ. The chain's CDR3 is CASSNDRAGNTEAFF. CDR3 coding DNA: TGCGCCAGCAGCAACGACAGGGCTGGGAACACTGAAGCTTTCTTT.

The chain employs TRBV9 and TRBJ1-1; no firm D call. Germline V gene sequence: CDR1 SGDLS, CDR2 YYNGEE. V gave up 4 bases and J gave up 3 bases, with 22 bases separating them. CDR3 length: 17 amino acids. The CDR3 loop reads CASSPSGSRTRDTEAFF. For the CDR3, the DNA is TGTGCCAGCAGCCCCTCCGGGAGCAGAACGAGGGACACTGAAGCTTTCTTT.

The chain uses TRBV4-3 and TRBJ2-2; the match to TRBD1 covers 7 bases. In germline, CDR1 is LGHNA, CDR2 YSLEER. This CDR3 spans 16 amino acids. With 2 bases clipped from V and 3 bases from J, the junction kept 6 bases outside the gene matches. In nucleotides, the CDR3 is TGCGCCAGCAGCCAAATGGCAGGGGGTGACACCGGGGAGCTGTTTTTT. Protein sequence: CASSQMAGGDTGELFF.

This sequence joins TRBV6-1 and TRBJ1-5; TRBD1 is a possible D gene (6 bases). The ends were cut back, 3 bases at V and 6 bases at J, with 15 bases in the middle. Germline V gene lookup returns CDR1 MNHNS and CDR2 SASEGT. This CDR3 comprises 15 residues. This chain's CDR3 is CASSDGQWGGQPQHF. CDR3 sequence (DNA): TGTGCCAGCAGTGACGGACAGTGGGGTGGTCAGCCCCAGCATTTT.

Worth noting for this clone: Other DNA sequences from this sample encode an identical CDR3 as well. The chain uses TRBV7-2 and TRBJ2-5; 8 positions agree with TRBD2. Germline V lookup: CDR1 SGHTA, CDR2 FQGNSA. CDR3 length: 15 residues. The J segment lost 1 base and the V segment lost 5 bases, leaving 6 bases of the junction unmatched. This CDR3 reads CASSLGGGLQETQYF. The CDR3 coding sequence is TGTGCCAGCAGCCTCGGGGGGGGTCTCCAAGAGACCCAGTACTTC.

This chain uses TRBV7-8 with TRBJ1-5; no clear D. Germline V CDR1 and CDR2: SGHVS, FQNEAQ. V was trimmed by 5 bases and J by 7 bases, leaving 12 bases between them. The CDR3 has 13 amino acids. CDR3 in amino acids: CASSEIRSQPQHF. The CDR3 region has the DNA TGTGCCAGCAGCGAGATAAGAAGCCAGCCCCAGCATTTT.

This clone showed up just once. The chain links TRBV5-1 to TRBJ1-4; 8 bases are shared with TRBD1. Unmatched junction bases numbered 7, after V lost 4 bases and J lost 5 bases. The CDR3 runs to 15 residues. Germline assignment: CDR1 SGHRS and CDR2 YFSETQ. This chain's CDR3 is CASSDRDRLNEKLFF. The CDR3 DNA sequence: TGCGCCAGCAGCGACCGGGACAGGTTAAATGAAAAACTGTTTTTT.

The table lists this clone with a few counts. The CDR3 DNA sequence: TGTGCCAGCAGACACCCGGACAGAGGAGTATCGGGTTCACCCCTCCACTTT. Protein sequence: CASRHPDRGVSGSPLHF. The V gene is TRBV21-1, the J gene TRBJ1-6; the table's D call of TRBD1 was not tested on the DNA. TRBV21-1 is labeled a pseudogene. The CDR3 is 17 amino acids.

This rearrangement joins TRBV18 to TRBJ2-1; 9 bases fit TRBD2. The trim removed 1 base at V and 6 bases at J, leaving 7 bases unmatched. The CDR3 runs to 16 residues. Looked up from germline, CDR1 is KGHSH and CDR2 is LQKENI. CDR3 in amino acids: CASSPLAAGGRNEQFF. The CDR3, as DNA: TGTGCCAGCTCACCACTTGCAGCGGGGGGCCGCAATGAGCAGTTCTTC.

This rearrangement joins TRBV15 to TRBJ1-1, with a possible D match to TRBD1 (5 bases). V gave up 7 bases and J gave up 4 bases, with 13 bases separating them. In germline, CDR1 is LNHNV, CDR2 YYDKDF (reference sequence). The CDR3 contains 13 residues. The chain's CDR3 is CATTRQGSTEAFF. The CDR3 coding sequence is TGTGCCACCACCCGGCAGGGCAGCACTGAAGCTTTCTTT.

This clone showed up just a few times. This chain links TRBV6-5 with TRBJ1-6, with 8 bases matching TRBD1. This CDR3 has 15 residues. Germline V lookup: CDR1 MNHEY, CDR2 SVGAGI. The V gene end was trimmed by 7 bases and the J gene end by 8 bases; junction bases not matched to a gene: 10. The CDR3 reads CASTPNRGSYSPLHF. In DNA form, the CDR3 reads TGTGCCAGCACGCCTAACAGGGGGTCGTATTCACCCCTCCACTTT.

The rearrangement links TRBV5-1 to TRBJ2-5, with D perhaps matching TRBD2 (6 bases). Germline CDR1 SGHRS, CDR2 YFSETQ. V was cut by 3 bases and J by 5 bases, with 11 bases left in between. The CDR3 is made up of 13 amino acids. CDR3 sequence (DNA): TGCGCCAGCAGCTCGACTAGTTGGGAGACCCAGTACTTC. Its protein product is CASSSTSWETQYF.

CDR3 sequence (DNA): TGTGCCACCAGCGCGACCGACAGGGGGCTGGGAGATACGCAGTATTTT. Translating gives CATSATDRGLGDTQYF. The chain has TRBV24-1 and TRBJ2-3; 10 nucleotides match TRBD1. In germline, CDR1 is KGHDR, CDR2 SFDVKD. The trim removed 7 bases at V and 5 bases at J, leaving 11 bases unmatched. The CDR3 runs to 16 residues.